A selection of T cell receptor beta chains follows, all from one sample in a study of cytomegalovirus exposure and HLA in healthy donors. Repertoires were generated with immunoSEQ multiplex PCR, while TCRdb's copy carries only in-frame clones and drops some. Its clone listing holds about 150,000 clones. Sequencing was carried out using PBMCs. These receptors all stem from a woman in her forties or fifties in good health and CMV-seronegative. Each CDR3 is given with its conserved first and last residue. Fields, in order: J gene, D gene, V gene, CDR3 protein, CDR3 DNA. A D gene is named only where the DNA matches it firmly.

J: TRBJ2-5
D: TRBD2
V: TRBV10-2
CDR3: CASSGLAGETQYF
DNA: TGCGCCAGCAGTGGACTAGCGGGTGAGACCCAGTACTTC

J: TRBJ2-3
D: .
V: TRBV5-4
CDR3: CASSLDSLSTDTQYF
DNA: TGTGCCAGCAGCTTGGACTCCTTGAGCACAGATACGCAGTATTTT

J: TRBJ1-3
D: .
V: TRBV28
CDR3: CASSFQDSGNTIYF
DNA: TGTGCCAGCAGTTTCCAGGACTCTGGAAACACCATATATTTT

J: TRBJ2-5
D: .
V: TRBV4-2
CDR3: CASSLTTQRETQYF
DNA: TGTGCCAGCAGCCTTACTACCCAGAGGGAGACCCAGTACTTC

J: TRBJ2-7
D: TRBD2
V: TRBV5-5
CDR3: CASSFGTSGILYF
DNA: TGTGCCAGCAGCTTTGGGACTAGCGGGATTTTGTACTTC

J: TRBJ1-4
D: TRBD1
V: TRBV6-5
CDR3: CASSKQGARGEKLFF
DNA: TGTGCCAGCAGTAAACAGGGGGCGCGGGGTGAAAAACTGTTTTTT

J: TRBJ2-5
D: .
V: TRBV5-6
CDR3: CASSLESQYF
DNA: TGTGCCAGCAGCTTGGAGAGCCAGTACTTC

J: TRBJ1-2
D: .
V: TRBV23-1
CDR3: CAPRGYTF
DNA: TGCGCCCCCCGGGGCTACACCTTC

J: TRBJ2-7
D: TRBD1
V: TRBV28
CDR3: CASSLWLQGREQYF
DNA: TGTGCCAGCAGTTTATGGCTACAGGGGCGGGAGCAGTACTTC

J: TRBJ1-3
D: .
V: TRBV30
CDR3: CAWRGGTNSGNTIYF
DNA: TGTGCCTGGAGAGGGGGTACCAACTCTGGAAACACCATATATTTT